The clone carrying this TCR beta chain was seen repeatedly, ten times or more. Its antigen is undetermined. Combining a sample-barcoded 5' primer with a J-beta primer mix, a second PCR ran for about 7 to 12 cycles. Each cDNA was tagged by a template-switch adaptor containing 12 random nucleotides. TCRdb fed the 5' RACE reads into MiXCR, producing one record per CDR3 protein. The sample contains around 1,700,000 distinct CDR3 sequences, roughly 30% of which appear only once. The data originate from a study of blood T cells in healthy people across ages. Study conclusions and caveats: As age increased, TCR beta diversity per million T cells fell in a roughly linear fashion.

V gave up 0 bases and J gave up 2 bases, with 5 bases separating them. The CDR3 is 15 amino acids. CDR1 and CDR2 from the germline V gene are SEHNR and FQNEAQ (reference sequence). The chain links TRBV7-9 to TRBJ2-6; D gene unclear. The sequencing input was blood. This sequence was found in a woman aged 25 to 39 in good health. The CDR3 is CASSLAVTGANVLTF. CDR3 DNA sequence: TGTGCCAGCAGCTTAGCGGTCACTGGGGCCAACGTCCTGACTTTC.